The 21 T cell receptor beta chains below all came from one sample that was sequenced in a study of blood T cell repertoires in COVID-19 (dated by TCRdb to 2020 to 2021). The library relied on the immunoSEQ multiplex PCR assay. TCRdb's version of the immuneACCESS table is confined to in-frame rearrangements and falls short of the full clone set. An unresolved V gene accounts for under half of the shortfall where checked; the remainder is of unknown origin. The sample includes 400,000 to 550,000 clones, with around 89% observed a single time. The leading ten clones occupy roughly 4% of the sample. Source material: peripheral blood. The source of these receptors is a woman aged 25 to 45 with acute or convalescent COVID-19.

V usage is TRBV11-2 and J usage is TRBJ1-1, with 7 bases matching TRBD1. J gave up 0 bases and V 5 bases, and 6 bases lay outside the gene matches. The germline gives CDR1 SGHAT, CDR2 FQNNGV. The CDR3 runs to 15 residues. The CDR3 DNA follows: TGTGCCAGCAGCGGCCCGGGACAGATGAACACTGAAGCTTTCTTT. Translation gives CASSGPGQMNTEAFF.

The chain has TRBV5-6 and TRBJ1-2, with 7 bases aligning to TRBD1. The CDR3 loop spans 14 amino acids. CDR1 is SGHDT and CDR2 is YYEEEE in the germline V gene. With V trimmed by 4 bases and J by 6 bases, 9 bases remained unmatched. CDR3 sequence (DNA): TGTGCCAGCAGCCAAAACGACAGGGTAGATGGCTACACCTTC. Translation gives CASSQNDRVDGYTF.

V and J are TRBV28 and TRBJ2-1; TRBD1 might be the D (6 bases). CDR3 length: 14 residues. Germline loops: CDR1 MDHEN, CDR2 SYDVKM. V shed 5 bases and J shed 6 bases, with 14 bases lying between them. The CDR3 is CASSDRQSANEQFF. In DNA, the CDR3 is TGTGCCAGCAGTGACAGGCAGAGTGCCAATGAGCAGTTCTTC.

Details on this clone: With a much larger clone just one base away, this may be a read error. The chain couples TRBV7-8 to TRBJ2-2; D is undetermined. Germline V gene lookup returns CDR1 SGHVS and CDR2 FQNEAQ. V lost 5 bases to trimming and J lost 1 base, with 5 bases between them. This CDR3 has 13 amino acids. The CDR3 here is CASSPQNTGELFF. CDR3 sequence (DNA): TGTGCCAGCAGCCCCCAGAACACCGGGGAGCTGTTTTTT.

The chain carries TRBV29-1 and TRBJ2-5, with TRBD2 matching 11 bases. V was clipped by 4 bases and J by 6 bases; unmatched bases: 4. The length of the CDR3 is 13 residues. Germline-derived CDR1 and CDR2 are SQVTM and ANQGSEA. The CDR3 bases are TGCAGCGTTGCTAGCGGGGGGATACAGACCCAGTACTTC. Translating gives CSVASGGIQTQYF.

The chain carries TRBV19 and TRBJ2-2, with D unresolved. The V and J ends lost 2 bases and 1 base respectively, with 8 bases between them. This CDR3 region has 15 residues. CDR1 and CDR2 from the germline V gene are LNHDA and SQIVND (reference sequence). The CDR3 protein is CASSIPAGNTGELFF. The CDR3 DNA reads TGTGCCAGTAGTATACCGGCAGGGAACACCGGGGAGCTGTTTTTT.

The rearrangement joins TRBV11-2 to TRBJ2-7, with 7 bases that match TRBD1. The germline gives CDR1 SGHAT, CDR2 FQNNGV. The CDR3 covers 15 residues. V dropped 3 bases and J dropped 3; count of bases not matched to a gene: 8. The CDR3: CASSLAGGFGYEQYF. The CDR3 nucleotides are TGTGCCAGCAGCTTGGCAGGGGGATTCGGCTACGAGCAGTACTTC. Complete variable domain (other parts from reference TRBV11-2 and TRBJ2-7): EAGVAQSPRYKIIEKRQSVAFWCNPISGHATLYWYQQILGQGPKLLIQFQNNGVVDDSQLPKDRFSAERLKGVDSTLKIQPAKLEDSAVYLCASSLAGGFGYEQYFGPGTRLTVT.

The rearrangement uses TRBV7-9 and TRBJ1-1; no clear D gene. Trimming shortened V by 4 bases and J by 4 bases, and 13 bases separated the two germline ends. Germline V gives CDR1 SEHNR, CDR2 FQNEAQ (reference sequence). The CDR3 covers 14 residues. The DNA of the CDR3 is TGTGCCAGCAGCTCAACCCGACATCTCACTGAAGCTTTCTTT. It translates to CASSSTRHLTEAFF.

This chain joins TRBV2 and TRBJ2-3; possible D gene TRBD2, 6 bases. The CDR3 is 15 amino acids. V was shortened by 1 base and J by 9 bases, with 17 bases between the two germline ends. Looked up from germline, CDR1 is SNHLY and CDR2 is FYNNEI. The CDR3 loop is CASSEELARARTQYF. The CDR3 DNA reads TGTGCCAGCAGTGAAGAACTAGCTCGGGCCCGGACGCAGTATTTT.

J is TRBJ1-2 and V is TRBV4-2; D is possibly TRBD1 (5 bases). Trimming removed 3 bases from V and 1 base from J, with 18 bases in between. Germline-derived CDR1 and CDR2 are LGHNA and YNFKEQ. The CDR3 spans 17 residues. The CDR3 spells CASSHGRGRSVNYGYTF. For the CDR3, the DNA is TGTGCCAGCAGCCATGGACGGGGGAGGTCGGTTAACTATGGCTACACCTTC.

The V and J genes are TRBV9 and TRBJ2-5; weak D call: TRBD2 (5 bases). The ends were cut back, 0 bases at V and 3 bases at J, with 9 bases in the middle. The V gene's germline CDR1 is SGDLS and CDR2 YYNGEE. The CDR3 runs to 14 residues. This CDR3 reads CASSVAPGKETQYF. CDR3 coding DNA: TGTGCCAGCAGCGTAGCCCCGGGGAAAGAGACCCAGTACTTC.

The V gene is TRBV6-1, the J gene TRBJ2-1, with 9 nucleotides matching TRBD2. There are 17 residues in the CDR3. The ends lost 0 bases at V and 4 bases at J; junction bases unmatched: 7. Germline CDR1 reads MNHNS; CDR2 reads SASEGT. The CDR3 loop is CASSEATAGGLYNEQFF. DNA of the CDR3: TGTGCCAGCAGTGAAGCTACGGCGGGGGGGCTTTACAATGAGCAGTTCTTC.

The V call is TRBV5-6, the J call TRBJ2-3, with TRBD2 matching 7 bases. This CDR3 has 15 amino acids. Germline CDR1 SGHDT, CDR2 YYEEEE. With 4 bases clipped from V and 2 bases from J, the junction kept 7 bases outside the gene matches. The CDR3 DNA follows: TGTGCCAGCAGCCCCCGGGGGGTTTACACAGATACGCAGTATTTT. This codes for CASSPRGVYTDTQYF.

This clone has just one count. The chain has TRBV19 and TRBJ1-6, with 7 bases identical to TRBD1. The CDR3 is 18 residues long. V shed 4 bases, J shed 2 bases, and the junction held 11 bases outside the gene matches. Germline V gene sequence: CDR1 LNHDA, CDR2 SQIVND (reference sequence). Here the CDR3 reads CASSNSGQAWTYNSPLHF. CDR3 DNA: TGTGCCAGTAGTAACAGTGGACAGGCGTGGACCTATAATTCACCCCTCCACTTT.

The chain is built from TRBV3-1 (or the pseudogene TRBV3-2) and TRBJ2-5; D call uncertain. CDR3 size: 15 residues. V shed 1 base and J shed 1 base, with 10 bases lying between them. Germline V gene sequence: CDR1 LGHDT, CDR2 YNNKEL (reference sequence). The CDR3 is CASSQARSTQETQYF. CDR3 DNA sequence: TGTGCCAGCAGCCAAGCCCGGTCAACCCAAGAGACCCAGTACTTC.

This clone appeared once. This chain connects TRBV25-1 to TRBJ2-2; D gene unclear. V dropped 3 bases and J dropped 7 bases, with 3 bases sitting between them. Germline assignment: CDR1 MGHDK and CDR2 SYGVNS. This CDR3 is built from 11 residues. CDR3 sequence: CASSDLGELFF. CDR3 DNA sequence: TGTGCCAGCAGTGATCTCGGGGAGCTGTTTTTT. Full variable domain (remainder filled in from reference TRBV25-1 and TRBJ2-2): EADIYQTPRYLVIGTGKKITLECSQTMGHDKMYWYQQDPGMELHLIHYSYGVNSTEKGDLSSESTVSRIRTEHFPLTLESARPSHTSQYLCASSDLGELFFGEGSRLTVL.

The V and J genes are TRBV6-5 and TRBJ1-5, with TRBD1 matching over 7 bases. The length of the CDR3 is 14 residues. Per the germline V gene, CDR1 is MNHEY and CDR2 is SVGAGI. With 6 bases clipped from V and 2 bases from J, the junction kept 4 bases outside the gene matches. In DNA, the CDR3 is TGTGCCAGCAGAGACGACAGGGGCAATCAGCCCCAGCATTTT. It encodes CASRDDRGNQPQHF.

The rearrangement joins TRBV3-1 (or the pseudogene TRBV3-2) to TRBJ1-6, with a possible D match to TRBD1 (6 bases). Germline loops: CDR1 LGHDT, CDR2 YNNKEL (reference sequence). This CDR3 is built from 15 residues. V gave up 3 bases and J gave up 8 bases, with 14 bases separating them. CDR3 sequence (DNA): TGTGCCAGCAGCCATACAGGGCTCTGGTATTCACCCCTCCACTTT. Residues: CASSHTGLWYSPLHF.

The V gene is TRBV3-1 (or the pseudogene TRBV3-2), the J gene TRBJ2-2; the D is unclear. The CDR3 runs to 12 residues. CDR1 is LGHDT and CDR2 is YNNKEL in the germline V gene (reference sequence). V lost 6 bases and J lost 2, with 4 bases in between. This CDR3 is CASRSNTGELFF. The CDR3, as DNA: TGTGCCAGCAGATCTAACACCGGGGAGCTGTTTTTT.

The chain employs TRBV7-3 and TRBJ2-3; unclear D gene. This CDR3 is built from 15 residues. From germline, CDR1 is SGHTA and CDR2 FQGTGA. Trimming pared 3 bases from V and 0 bases from J, leaving 10 bases between. CDR3 protein: CASSLGRTSTDTQYF. The DNA of the CDR3 is TGTGCCAGCAGCTTGGGCAGAACTAGCACAGATACGCAGTATTTT.

The chain has TRBV9 and TRBJ1-2, with TRBD1 matching over 9 bases. V lost 3 bases to trimming and J lost 7 bases; unmatched junction nucleotides: 7. The CDR3 runs to 14 residues. Germline loops: CDR1 SGDLS, CDR2 YYNGEE. This CDR3 is CASSGGQGIPGYTF. The CDR3 DNA is TGTGCCAGCAGCGGGGGACAGGGAATTCCTGGCTACACCTTC.